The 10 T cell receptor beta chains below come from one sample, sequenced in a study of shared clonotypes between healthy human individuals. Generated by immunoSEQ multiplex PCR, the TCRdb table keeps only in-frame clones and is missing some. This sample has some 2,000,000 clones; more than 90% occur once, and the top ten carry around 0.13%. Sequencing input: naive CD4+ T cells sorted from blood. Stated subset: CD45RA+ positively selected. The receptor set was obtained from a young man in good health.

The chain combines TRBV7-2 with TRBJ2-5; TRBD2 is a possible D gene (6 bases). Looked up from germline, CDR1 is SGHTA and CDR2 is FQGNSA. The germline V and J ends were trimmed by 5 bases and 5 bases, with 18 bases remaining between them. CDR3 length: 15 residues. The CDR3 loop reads CASSVVGGIGETQYF. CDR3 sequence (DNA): TGTGCCAGCAGCGTCGTTGGCGGGATAGGTGAGACCCAGTACTTC.

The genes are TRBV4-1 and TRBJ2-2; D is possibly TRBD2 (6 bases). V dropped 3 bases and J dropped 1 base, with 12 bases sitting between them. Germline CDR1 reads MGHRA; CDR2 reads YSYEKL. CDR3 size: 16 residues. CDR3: CASSHNIAVNTGELFF. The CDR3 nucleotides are TGCGCCAGCAGCCACAACATAGCGGTGAACACCGGGGAGCTGTTTTTT.

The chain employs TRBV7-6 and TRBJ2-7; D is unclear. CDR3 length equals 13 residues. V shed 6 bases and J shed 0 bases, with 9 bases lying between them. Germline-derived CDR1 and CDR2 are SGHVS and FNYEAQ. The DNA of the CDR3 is TGTGCCAGCAGTACGTCCAGCTCCTACGAGCAGTACTTC. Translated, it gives CASSTSSSYEQYF. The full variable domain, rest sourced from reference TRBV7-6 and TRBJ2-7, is GAGVSQSPRYKVTKRGQDVALRCDPISGHVSLYWYRQALGQGPEFLTYFNYEAQQDKSGLPNDRFSAERPEGSISTLTIQRTEQRDSAMYRCASSTSSSYEQYFGPGTRLTVT.

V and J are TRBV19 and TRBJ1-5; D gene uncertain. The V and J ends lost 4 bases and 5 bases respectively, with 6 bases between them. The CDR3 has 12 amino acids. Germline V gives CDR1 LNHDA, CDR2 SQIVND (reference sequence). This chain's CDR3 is CASSSGDQPQHF. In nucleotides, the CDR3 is TGTGCCAGTAGTAGCGGGGATCAGCCCCAGCATTTT.

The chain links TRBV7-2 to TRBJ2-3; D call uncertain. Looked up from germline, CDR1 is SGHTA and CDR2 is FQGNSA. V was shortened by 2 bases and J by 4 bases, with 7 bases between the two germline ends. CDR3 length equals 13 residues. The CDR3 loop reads CASSLPPADTQYF. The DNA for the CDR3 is TGTGCCAGCAGCTTACCGCCGGCAGATACGCAGTATTTT.

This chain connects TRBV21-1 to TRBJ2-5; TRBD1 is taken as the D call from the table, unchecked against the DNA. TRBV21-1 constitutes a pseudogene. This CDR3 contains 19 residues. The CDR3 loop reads CASSKPSWTGASLGETQYF. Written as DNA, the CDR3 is TGTGCCAGCAGCAAACCCTCCTGGACAGGCGCGTCCCTGGGAGAGACCCAGTACTTC.

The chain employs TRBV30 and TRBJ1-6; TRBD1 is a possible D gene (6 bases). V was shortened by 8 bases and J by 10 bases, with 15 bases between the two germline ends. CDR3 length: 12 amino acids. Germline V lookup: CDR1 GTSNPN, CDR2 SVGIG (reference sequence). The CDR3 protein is CALDRPGSPLHF. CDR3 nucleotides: TGTGCCCTTGACAGGCCTGGATCACCCCTCCACTTT.

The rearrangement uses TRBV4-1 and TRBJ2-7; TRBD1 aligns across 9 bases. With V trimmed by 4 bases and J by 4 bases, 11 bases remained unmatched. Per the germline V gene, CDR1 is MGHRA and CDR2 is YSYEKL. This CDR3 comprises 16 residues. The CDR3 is CASSRGGEQGAYEQYF. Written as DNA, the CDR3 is TGCGCCAGCAGCCGTGGGGGGGAACAGGGGGCTTACGAGCAGTACTTC.

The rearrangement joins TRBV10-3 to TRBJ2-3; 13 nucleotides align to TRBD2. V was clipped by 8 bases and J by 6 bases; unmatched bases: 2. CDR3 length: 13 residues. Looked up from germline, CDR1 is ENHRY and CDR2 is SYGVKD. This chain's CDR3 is CAIGTSGVDTQYF. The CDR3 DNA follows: TGTGCCATCGGGACTAGCGGGGTGGATACGCAGTATTTT.

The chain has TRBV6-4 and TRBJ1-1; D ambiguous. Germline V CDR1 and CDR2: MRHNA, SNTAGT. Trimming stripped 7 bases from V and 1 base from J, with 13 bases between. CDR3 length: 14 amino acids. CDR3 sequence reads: CASKEFRGNTEAFF. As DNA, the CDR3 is TGTGCCAGCAAGGAGTTTCGGGGGAACACTGAAGCTTTCTTT.